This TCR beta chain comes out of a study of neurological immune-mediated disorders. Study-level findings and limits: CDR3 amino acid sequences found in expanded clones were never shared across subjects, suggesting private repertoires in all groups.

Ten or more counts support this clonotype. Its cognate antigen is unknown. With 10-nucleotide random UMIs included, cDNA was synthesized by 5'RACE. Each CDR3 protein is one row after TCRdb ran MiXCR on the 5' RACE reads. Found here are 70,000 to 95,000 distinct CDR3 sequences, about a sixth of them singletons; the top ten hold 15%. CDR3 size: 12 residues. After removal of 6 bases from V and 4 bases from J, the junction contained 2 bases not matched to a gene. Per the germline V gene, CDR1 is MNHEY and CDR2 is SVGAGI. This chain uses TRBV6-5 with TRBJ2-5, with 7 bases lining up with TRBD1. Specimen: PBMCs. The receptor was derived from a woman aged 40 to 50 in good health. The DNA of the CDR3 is TGTGCCAGCAGGGGGACAGCAGAGACCCAGTACTTC. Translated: CASRGTAETQYF.